Following are 3 T cell receptor beta chains from one sample sequenced in a study of cytomegalovirus exposure and HLA in healthy donors (dated by TCRdb to 2016 to 2017). Receptors were amplified or captured by the immunoSEQ multiplex PCR assay. For the multiplex PCR, a mixture combining 60 forward primers for TCR Vbeta segments and 13 reverse primers for TCR Jbeta segments was used. In TCRdb, the immuneACCESS table is reduced to in-frame sequences with V and J assigned. These tables do not hold every clone; where another copy was compared, an unresolved V gene accounts for under half, and the others remain unexplained. The sample contains approximately 42,000 clones, roughly 80% of them found a single time. Together, the top ten hold roughly 2.5% of the sample. Sequenced sample: PBMCs. The receptors were gathered from a man between 45 and 60 years old in good health and CMV-seronegative.

The CDR3, as DNA: TGTGCCAGCTCACCAAACACAAATTCCTACGAGCAGTACTTC. It translates to CASSPNTNSYEQYF. The chain combines TRBV18 with TRBJ2-7; no definite D call. Trimming cost V 2 bases and J 1 base, with 9 bases left between them. Germline V gene lookup returns CDR1 KGHSH and CDR2 LQKENI. This CDR3 has 14 residues. Full variable domain (missing parts from reference TRBV18 and TRBJ2-7): NAGVMQNPRHLVRRRGQEARLRCSPMKGHSHVYWYRQLPEEGLKFMVYLQKENIIDESGMPKERFSAEFPKEGPSILRIQQVVRGDSAAYFCASSPNTNSYEQYFGPGTRLTVT.

The V call is TRBV2, the J call TRBJ1-4; no clear D gene. Per the germline V gene, CDR1 is SNHLY and CDR2 is FYNNEI. The CDR3 is 14 residues long. The germline V and J ends were trimmed by 6 bases and 7 bases, with 15 bases remaining between them. The CDR3 loop is CASRRALRSEKLFF. As DNA, the CDR3 is TGTGCCAGCAGGAGGGCCCTAAGAAGTGAAAAACTGTTTTTT. Full variable domain (outside the CDR3, taken from reference TRBV2 and TRBJ1-4): EPEVTQTPSHQVTQMGQEVILRCVPISNHLYFYWYRQILGQKVEFLVSFYNNEISEKSEIFDDQFSVERPDGSNFTLKIRSTKLEDSAMYFCASRRALRSEKLFFGSGTQLSVL.

This chain uses TRBV11-2 with TRBJ2-3; D may be TRBD1 (5 bases). The germline V gene encodes CDR1 SGHAT and CDR2 FQNNGV. This CDR3 has 13 amino acids. Trimming took 0 bases from V and 8 from J, leaving 9 bases between them. The CDR3 nucleotides are TGTGCCAGCAGCTTAGATACGCAGGGTACGCAGTATTTT. Translated: CASSLDTQGTQYF.